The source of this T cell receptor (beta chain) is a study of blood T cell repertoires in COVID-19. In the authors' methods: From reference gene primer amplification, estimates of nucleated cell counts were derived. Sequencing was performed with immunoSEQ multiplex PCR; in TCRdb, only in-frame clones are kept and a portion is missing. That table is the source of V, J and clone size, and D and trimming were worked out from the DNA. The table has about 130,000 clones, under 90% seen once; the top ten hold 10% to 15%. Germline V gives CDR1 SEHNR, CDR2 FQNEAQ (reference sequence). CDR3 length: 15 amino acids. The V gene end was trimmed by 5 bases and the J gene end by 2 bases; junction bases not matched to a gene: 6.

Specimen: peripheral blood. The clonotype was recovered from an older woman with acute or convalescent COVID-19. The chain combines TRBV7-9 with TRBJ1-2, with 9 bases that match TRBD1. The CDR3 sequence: CASSPRTGANYGYTF. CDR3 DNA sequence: TGTGCCAGCAGCCCTCGGACAGGGGCGAACTATGGCTACACCTTC.